This passage covers 2 T cell receptor beta chains from one sample sequenced in a study of PD-1 blockade in classical Hodgkin lymphoma. Brentuximab vedotin exposure varied, and every patient relapsed after autologous stem cell transplantation. CD8+ T cell isolation from thawed PBMCs was performed by magnetic negative selection. Assay used: immunoSEQ multiplex PCR; TCRdb lists only in-frame clones, some missing. The sample has some 3,000 clones, less than 80% seen once. Here the sequenced sample was CD8+ T cells from blood, taken at baseline. The origin of the receptors is a human donor with classical Hodgkin lymphoma.

The V gene is TRBV15, the J gene TRBJ1-6; D is undetermined. Germline V gives CDR1 LNHNV, CDR2 YYDKDF (reference sequence). This CDR3 comprises 14 residues. The V gene lost 1 base and the J gene lost 11 bases, with 12 bases spanning the gap. The CDR3 loop reads CATSRGGALAPLHF. CDR3 bases: TGTGCCACCAGCAGAGGGGGAGCCCTGGCACCCCTCCACTTT.

The V gene is TRBV19, the J gene TRBJ2-3; maybe TRBD2 (7 bases). CDR3 length: 17 residues. The ends were cut back, 3 bases at V and 6 bases at J, with 22 bases in the middle. The V gene's germline CDR1 is LNHDA and CDR2 SQIVND (reference sequence). The CDR3 nucleotides are TGTGCCAGTAGTATGACGGGGGGCGATTGGTTCAGGGATACGCAGTATTTT. As protein: CASSMTGGDWFRDTQYF.